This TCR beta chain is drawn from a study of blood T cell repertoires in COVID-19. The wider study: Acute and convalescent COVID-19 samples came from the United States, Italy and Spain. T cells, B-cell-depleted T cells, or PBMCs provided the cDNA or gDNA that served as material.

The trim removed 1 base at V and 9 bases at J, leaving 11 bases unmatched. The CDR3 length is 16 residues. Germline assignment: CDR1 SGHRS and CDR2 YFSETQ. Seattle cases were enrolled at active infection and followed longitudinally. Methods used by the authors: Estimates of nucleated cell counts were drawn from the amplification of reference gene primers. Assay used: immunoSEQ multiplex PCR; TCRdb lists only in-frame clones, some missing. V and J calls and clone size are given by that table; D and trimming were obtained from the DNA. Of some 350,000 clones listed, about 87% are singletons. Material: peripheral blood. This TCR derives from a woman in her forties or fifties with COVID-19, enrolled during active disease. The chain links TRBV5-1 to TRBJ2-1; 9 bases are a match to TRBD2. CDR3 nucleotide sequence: TGCGCCAGCAGCTTGAGTAATAGCGGGAGAGTTTCTGAGCAGTTCTTC. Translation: CASSLSNSGRVSEQFF.